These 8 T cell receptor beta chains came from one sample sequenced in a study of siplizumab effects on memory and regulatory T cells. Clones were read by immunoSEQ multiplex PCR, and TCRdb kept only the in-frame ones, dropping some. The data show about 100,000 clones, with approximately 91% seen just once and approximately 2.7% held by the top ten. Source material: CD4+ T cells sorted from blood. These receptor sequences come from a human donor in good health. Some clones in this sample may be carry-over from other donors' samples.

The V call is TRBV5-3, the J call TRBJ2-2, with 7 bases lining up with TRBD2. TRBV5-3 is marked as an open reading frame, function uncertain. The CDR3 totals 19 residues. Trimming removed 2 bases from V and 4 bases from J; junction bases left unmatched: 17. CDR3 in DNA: TGTGCCAGAAGCTTCCGAGGTGGGGCGCGGGAGACGGTCACCGGGGAGCTGTTTTTT. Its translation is CARSFRGGARETVTGELFF.

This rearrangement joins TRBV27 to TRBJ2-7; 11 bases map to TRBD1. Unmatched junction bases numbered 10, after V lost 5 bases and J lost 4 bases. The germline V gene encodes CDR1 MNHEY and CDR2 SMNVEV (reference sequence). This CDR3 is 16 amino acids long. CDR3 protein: CASSKHRTGGFYEQYF. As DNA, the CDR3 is TGTGCCAGCAGTAAACACCGGACAGGGGGCTTTTACGAGCAGTACTTC.

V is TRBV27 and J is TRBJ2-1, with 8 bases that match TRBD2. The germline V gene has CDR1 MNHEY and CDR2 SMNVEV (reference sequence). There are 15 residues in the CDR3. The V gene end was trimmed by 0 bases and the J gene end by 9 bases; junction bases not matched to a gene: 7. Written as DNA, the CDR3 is TGTGCCAGCAGTTTATCTGGGACTAGGCTCTCTGAGCAGTTCTTC. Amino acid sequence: CASSLSGTRLSEQFF.

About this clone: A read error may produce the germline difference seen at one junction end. This CDR3 reads CSVEGRDTQYF. DNA for the CDR3: TGCAGCGTCGAAGGTAGAGATACGCAGTATTTT. The chain has TRBV29-1 and TRBJ2-3, with D hard to call. There are 11 residues in the CDR3. The germline V gene has CDR1 SQVTM and CDR2 ANQGSEA.

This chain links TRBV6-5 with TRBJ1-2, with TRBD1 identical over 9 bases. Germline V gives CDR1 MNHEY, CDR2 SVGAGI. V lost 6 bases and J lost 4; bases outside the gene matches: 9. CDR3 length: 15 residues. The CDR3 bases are TGTGCCAGCAGCCCGTATACAGGGGGCACCTATGGCTACACCTTC. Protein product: CASSPYTGGTYGYTF.

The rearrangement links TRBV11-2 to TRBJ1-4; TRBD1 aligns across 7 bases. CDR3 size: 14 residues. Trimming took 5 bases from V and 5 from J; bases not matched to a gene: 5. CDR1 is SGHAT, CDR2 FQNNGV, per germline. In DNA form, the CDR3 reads TGTGCCAGCAGCCCTGACAGGGTGAATGAAAAACTGTTTTTT. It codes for CASSPDRVNEKLFF.

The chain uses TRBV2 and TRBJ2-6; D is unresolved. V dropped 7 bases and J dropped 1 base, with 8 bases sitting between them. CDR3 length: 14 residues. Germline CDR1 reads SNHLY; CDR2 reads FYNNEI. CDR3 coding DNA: TGTGCCAGCAAACCGGTGTCTGGGGCCAACGTCCTGACTTTC. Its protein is CASKPVSGANVLTF.

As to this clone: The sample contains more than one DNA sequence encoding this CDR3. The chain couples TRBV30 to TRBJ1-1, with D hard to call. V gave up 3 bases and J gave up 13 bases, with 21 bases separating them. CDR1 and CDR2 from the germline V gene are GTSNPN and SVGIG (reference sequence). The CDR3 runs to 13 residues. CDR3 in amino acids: CAWSWRRESMVFF. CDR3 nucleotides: TGTGCCTGGAGCTGGAGACGTGAGAGTATGGTTTTCTTT.